This entry lists 7 T cell receptor beta chains sequenced from one sample in a study of identical twins. TCRdb passed the 5' RACE reads through MiXCR, listing each CDR3 protein once. This sample has 400,000 or so distinct CDR3 sequences, with around 9% found just once. Sequencing was carried out using naive T cells sorted from blood. The receptors originated from a woman aged 50 to 60 in good health.

The chain carries TRBV7-9 and TRBJ2-7; tentatively, D is TRBD1 (6 bases). V lost 5 bases and J lost 7, with 12 bases in between. This CDR3 has 12 residues. Per the germline V gene, CDR1 is SEHNR and CDR2 is FQNEAQ (reference sequence). DNA of the CDR3: TGTGCCAGCAGCATCACAGGGAGAGAGCAGTACGTC. Its translation: CASSITGREQYV.

About this clonotype itself: A much larger clone sits a single nucleotide away, making a read error possible. V is TRBV4-1 and J is TRBJ2-5; D might be TRBD2 (6 bases). Germline V gene data show CDR1 as MGHRA and CDR2 as YSYEKL. This CDR3 is built from 15 residues. The DNA of the CDR3 is TGCGCCAGCAGCCAAGAGGAGGGCCGGGGAGAGAACCAGTACTTC. Translating gives CASSQEEGRGENQYF.

V usage is TRBV24-1 and J usage is TRBJ1-3; D remains ambiguous. There are 17 residues in the CDR3. V gave up 0 bases and J gave up 0 bases, with 11 bases separating them. Germline assignment: CDR1 KGHDR and CDR2 SFDVKD. The CDR3 DNA follows: TGTGCCACCAGTGATTTGGAAAGGCCCTACTCTGGAAACACCATATATTTT. Encoded protein: CATSDLERPYSGNTIYF.

At least ten counts were recorded for this clonotype. The chain joins TRBV24-1 to TRBJ2-3; D gene uncertain. The germline V and J ends were trimmed by 0 bases and 14 bases, with 11 bases remaining between them. Germline CDR1 KGHDR, CDR2 SFDVKD. CDR3 size: 12 residues. The CDR3 nucleotides are TGTGCCACCAGTGATTTGACTCAAGGATGGTATTTT. It codes for CATSDLTQGWYF.

This clonotype was detected ten times or more. This chain joins TRBV11-2 and TRBJ2-3; 12 nucleotides line up with TRBD2. This CDR3 comprises 15 residues. Trimming cost V 5 bases and J 3 bases; bases outside gene matches: 3. Germline V gives CDR1 SGHAT, CDR2 FQNNGV. The CDR3 sequence: CASSALAGGTDTQYF. CDR3 bases: TGTGCCAGCAGCGCACTAGCGGGAGGTACAGATACGCAGTATTTT.

Ten or more counts support this clonotype. The chain carries TRBV29-1 and TRBJ2-5, with 9 positions matching TRBD1. Germline CDR1 reads SQVTM; CDR2 reads ANQGSEA. This CDR3 region has 12 residues. With 6 bases clipped from V and 5 bases from J, the junction kept 4 bases outside the gene matches. DNA of the CDR3: TGCAGCGTCACAGGGGGCTGGGAGACCCAGTACTTC. Amino acids: CSVTGGWETQYF.

This clonotype was counted a few times. V usage is TRBV12-3 or TRBV12-4 and J usage is TRBJ1-6, with D perhaps TRBD1 (5 bases). This CDR3 region has 18 residues. Trimming cost V 10 bases and J 3 bases, with 25 bases left between them. The CDR3 loop reads CAIQSGTYEGYYNSPLHF. CDR3 in DNA: TGTGCCATCCAATCCGGGACCTACGAGGGGTACTATAATTCACCCCTCCACTTT.